The 32 T cell receptor beta chains in this list originate from one sample, sequenced in a study of long-term antiretroviral therapy in people with HIV. With survey level as its setting, the immunoSEQ assay was v3.0. Repertoires were generated with immunoSEQ multiplex PCR, while TCRdb's copy carries only in-frame clones and drops some. The sample records under 30,000 clones, approximately 95% being singletons. The sequencing used unsorted PBMCs, collected roughly 5.1 years after starting antiretroviral therapy. These receptors were collected from a woman in her forties or fifties with HIV.

The gene calls are TRBV5-1 and TRBJ1-3; D unresolved. The CDR3 consists of 13 residues. Germline-derived CDR1 and CDR2 are SGHRS and YFSETQ. Trimming removed 5 bases from V and 0 bases from J, with 6 bases in between. This chain's CDR3 is CASRSDSGNTIYF. In DNA, the CDR3 is TGCGCCAGCAGATCTGACTCTGGAAACACCATATATTTT.

J is TRBJ2-7 and V is TRBV30; D is unresolved. V lost 0 bases and J 4 bases, leaving 13 bases between the germline ends. This CDR3 has 14 amino acids. The germline CDR1 and CDR2 sequences are GTSNPN and SVGIG (reference sequence). The CDR3 loop is CAWSVPGKPYEQYF. The CDR3 DNA reads TGTGCCTGGAGTGTACCAGGCAAGCCTTACGAGCAGTACTTC.

The rearrangement joins TRBV5-6 to TRBJ2-1; 11 bases are shared with TRBD2. V shed 4 bases, J shed 4 bases, and the junction held 4 bases outside the gene matches. The CDR3 runs 15 residues. From germline, CDR1 is SGHDT and CDR2 YYEEEE. CDR3 sequence reads: CASSAGTSGYNEQFF. In DNA form, the CDR3 reads TGTGCCAGCAGCGCCGGGACTAGCGGATACAATGAGCAGTTCTTC.

V gene TRBV5-5 combines with J gene TRBJ2-2; 10 bases are a match to TRBD2. V dropped 7 bases and J dropped 3; count of bases not matched to a gene: 9. The CDR3 covers 16 residues. Per germline, CDR1 SGHKS and CDR2 YYEKEE (reference sequence). The CDR3 is CASGPTSGSHTGELFF. CDR3 bases: TGTGCCAGCGGACCGACTAGCGGGTCCCACACCGGGGAGCTGTTTTTT.

The CDR3, as DNA: TGTGCCAGCAGCTTGGCCTCTTTAGCATACAATGAGCAGTTCTTC. Protein product: CASSLASLAYNEQFF. The chain employs TRBV5-5 and TRBJ2-1, with D hard to call. Trimming stripped 0 bases from V and 4 bases from J, with 11 bases between. CDR1 and CDR2 from the germline V gene are SGHKS and YYEKEE (reference sequence). CDR3 size: 15 residues.

This clone was counted a single time. The chain joins TRBV18 to TRBJ2-7, with D possibly being TRBD1 or TRBD2 (5 bases each). With 3 bases removed from V and 2 bases from J, the gap between germline ends came to 14 bases. The germline gives CDR1 KGHSH, CDR2 LQKENI. The CDR3 loop spans 15 amino acids. The CDR3 sequence: CASSPSGPPTYEQYF. For the CDR3, the DNA is TGTGCCAGCTCACCTTCGGGACCCCCTACCTACGAGCAGTACTTC.

The chain employs TRBV11-1 and TRBJ2-1; 12 bases align to TRBD2. The CDR3 runs to 19 residues. Germline CDR1 SGHAT, CDR2 FQDESV (reference sequence). V shed 3 bases and J 0 bases; nucleotides not matched to a gene: 9. CDR3 sequence: CASSFKLAGGHRSYNEQFF. The CDR3 coding sequence is TGTGCCAGCAGCTTTAAACTAGCGGGAGGCCACCGCTCCTACAATGAGCAGTTCTTC.

The chain links TRBV4-1 to TRBJ2-7; 8 bases are a match to TRBD1. Germline trimming cut 0 bases from V and 1 base from J; bases unmatched to any gene: 2. The CDR3 runs to 15 residues. Per the germline V gene, CDR1 is MGHRA and CDR2 is YSYEKL. The CDR3 DNA sequence: TGCGCCAGCAGCCAAGAGGACAGGGTGTCCTACGAGCAGTACTTC. Translating it yields CASSQEDRVSYEQYF.

V and J are TRBV6-1 and TRBJ2-7; the D gene is possibly TRBD2 (6 bases). The CDR3 spans 12 residues. Trimming left V 11 bases short and J 3 bases short, with 14 bases between. Germline V gene data show CDR1 as MNHNS and CDR2 as SASEGT. The CDR3 sequence: CAASGPLYEQYF. The CDR3 bases are TGTGCCGCCAGCGGGCCCCTCTACGAGCAGTACTTC.

The V call is TRBV5-1, the J call TRBJ1-2; 8 bases map to TRBD1. Germline CDR1 reads SGHRS; CDR2 reads YFSETQ. The junction had 10 bases not matched to a gene; V was cut back by 3 bases and J by 3 bases. CDR3 length: 16 residues. This CDR3 is CASSSQDRGEDYGYTF. CDR3 nucleotides: TGCGCCAGCAGCTCTCAAGACAGGGGAGAAGACTATGGCTACACCTTC.

This chain uses TRBV6-5 with TRBJ2-2, with no clear D. The CDR3 sequence is 13 residues long. Trimming shortened V by 4 bases and J by 1 base, and 4 bases separated the two germline ends. From germline, CDR1 is MNHEY and CDR2 SVGAGI. The CDR3 DNA follows: TGTGCCAGCAGTTTAGGGAACACCGGGGAGCTGTTTTTT. Translated, it gives CASSLGNTGELFF.

The chain has TRBV6-1 and TRBJ2-5; 13 nucleotides align to TRBD2. Looked up from germline, CDR1 is MNHNS and CDR2 is SASEGT. This CDR3 spans 17 amino acids. V dropped 2 bases and J dropped 5; count of bases not matched to a gene: 8. CDR3: CASSEHGTSGIVETQYF. CDR3 nucleotide sequence: TGTGCCAGCAGTGAACATGGGACTAGCGGGATAGTGGAGACCCAGTACTTC.

The chain uses TRBV5-6 and TRBJ2-1, with D possibly TRBD2 on 6 matching bases. Germline loops: CDR1 SGHDT, CDR2 YYEEEE. V was shortened by 0 bases and J by 5 bases, with 12 bases between the two germline ends. The CDR3 has 15 amino acids. DNA for the CDR3: TGTGCCAGCAGCTTGGGACTAGGTTATGACAATGAGCAGTTCTTC. Translation gives CASSLGLGYDNEQFF.

J is TRBJ2-5 and V is TRBV29-1; 12 nucleotides match TRBD2. J was trimmed by 6 bases and V by 7 bases; bases with no gene match: 12. This CDR3 region has 15 residues. Per the germline V gene, CDR1 is SQVTM and CDR2 is ANQGSEA. The CDR3 protein is CSAFLTSGSRQTQYF. The CDR3 DNA reads TGCAGCGCGTTTCTGACTAGCGGGAGTAGACAGACCCAGTACTTC.

V usage is TRBV5-1 and J usage is TRBJ2-3, with 9 positions matching TRBD2. Germline lookup yields CDR1 SGHRS and CDR2 YFSETQ. V shed 2 bases and J 5 bases; nucleotides not matched to a gene: 3. This CDR3 has 14 amino acids. CDR3 bases: TGCGCCAGCAGCTTTAGCGGGAGTCAAGATACGCAGTATTTT. Translating gives CASSFSGSQDTQYF.

The gene calls are TRBV11-2 and TRBJ2-5; TRBD1 matches 7 bases. Germline CDR1 reads SGHAT; CDR2 reads FQNNGV. This CDR3 has 14 residues. J lost 1 base, V lost 4 bases, and 3 bases had no gene match. CDR3 nucleotides: TGTGCCAGCAGCTCGGGACAGACCCAAGAGACCCAGTACTTC. This translates into CASSSGQTQETQYF.

The chain links TRBV6-6 to TRBJ2-3; D gene uncertain. The CDR3 has 12 residues. The germline CDR1 and CDR2 sequences are MNHNY and SVGAGI (reference sequence). The germline V and J ends were trimmed by 5 bases and 1 base, with 4 bases remaining between them. The DNA for the CDR3 is TGTGCCAGCAGTACCGGCACAGATACGCAGTATTTT. Translation: CASSTGTDTQYF.

The chain couples TRBV19 to TRBJ1-1; no clear D. The V end lost 5 bases, the J end lost 6 bases, and 7 bases lay between the germline ends. The germline gives CDR1 LNHDA, CDR2 SQIVND (reference sequence). This CDR3 spans 11 amino acids. CDR3 in DNA: TGTGCCAGTAGTCGGTTGGCTGAAGCTTTCTTT. Protein sequence: CASSRLAEAFF.

The CDR3 DNA sequence: TGTGCCAGCAGCTTTGGGGGCGCGAACACCGGGGAGCTGTTTTTT. It encodes CASSFGGANTGELFF. The chain recombines TRBV7-3 with TRBJ2-2; tentatively, D is TRBD1 (6 bases). CDR1 SGHTA and CDR2 FQGTGA come from the germline V gene. V was shortened by 3 bases and J by 0 bases, with 8 bases between the two germline ends. The CDR3 length is 15 residues.

This clone was seen just once. The chain couples TRBV28 to TRBJ1-5; a weak D match, TRBD1 (6 bases). Germline CDR1 is MDHEN and CDR2 is SYDVKM. CDR3 length: 15 residues. Trimming stripped 5 bases from V and 1 base from J, with 12 bases between. The CDR3 sequence: CASSPQGGSNQPQHF. The CDR3 region has the DNA TGTGCCAGCAGTCCACAGGGTGGGAGCAATCAGCCCCAGCATTTT.

V gene TRBV5-1 combines with J gene TRBJ1-4, with D perhaps TRBD1 (6 bases). CDR3 length: 14 residues. Deletions cut 1 base from V and 8 bases from J, with 12 bases between. CDR1 SGHRS and CDR2 YFSETQ come from the germline V gene. The CDR3 is CASSLTGNREKLFF. The CDR3 DNA is TGCGCCAGCAGCTTGACAGGGAATCGCGAAAAACTGTTTTTT.

This chain joins TRBV14 and TRBJ2-1; D gene unclear. Per germline, CDR1 SGHDN and CDR2 FVKESK. The CDR3 is 11 amino acids. V shed 5 bases and J shed 5 bases, with 4 bases lying between them. CDR3: CASSVDNEQFF. Here the CDR3 DNA reads TGTGCCAGCAGCGTAGACAATGAGCAGTTCTTC.

This chain uses TRBV6-5 with TRBJ2-7; D is uncertain. The CDR3 is 15 amino acids. Germline CDR1 MNHEY, CDR2 SVGAGI. The ends were cut back, 0 bases at V and 3 bases at J, with 12 bases in the middle. CDR3 residues: CASSYSMGSDYEQYF. The CDR3 bases are TGTGCCAGCAGTTACTCGATGGGGTCAGACTACGAGCAGTACTTC.

There are a few counts of this clone. The genes are TRBV9 and TRBJ2-7, with D possibly matching TRBD1 (5 bases). The V gene's germline CDR1 is SGDLS and CDR2 YYNGEE. This CDR3 contains 15 residues. Trimming left V 3 bases short and J 5 bases short, with 18 bases between. The CDR3 DNA reads TGTGCCAGCAGCGCCCAGGGTACCCAACTGGACGAGCAGTACTTC. Amino acid sequence: CASSAQGTQLDEQYF.

V gene TRBV7-9 combines with J gene TRBJ2-3; D uncertain. V was trimmed by 3 bases and J by 2 bases, leaving 18 bases between them. The germline CDR1 and CDR2 sequences are SEHNR and FQNEAQ (reference sequence). The CDR3 loop spans 17 amino acids. For the CDR3, the DNA is TGTGCCAGCAGCTTCGGTCCCGGCGGTTCCCTCACAGATACGCAGTATTTT. It is translated as CASSFGPGGSLTDTQYF.

This chain links TRBV13 with TRBJ2-3; TRBD2 matches 10 bases. Germline values: CDR1 PRHDT, CDR2 FYEKMQ (reference sequence). J gave up 4 bases and V 5 bases, and 12 bases lay outside the gene matches. CDR3 length equals 17 residues. CDR3 nucleotides: TGTGCCAGCAGCCCCTTGGCCCTAGCGGGAGTATCAGATACGCAGTATTTT. The encoded protein is CASSPLALAGVSDTQYF.

V usage is TRBV6-1 and J usage is TRBJ2-2; the match to TRBD1 covers 12 bases. The CDR3 has 15 residues. The germline V gene encodes CDR1 MNHNS and CDR2 SASEGT. V lost 6 bases, J lost 6 bases, and 5 bases stayed unmatched. In DNA, the CDR3 is TGTGCCAGCAGCTATGGGACAGGGGGCCCCGGGGAGCTGTTTTTT. It specifies CASSYGTGGPGELFF.

V and J are TRBV5-1 and TRBJ2-2; TRBD2 matches at 7 bases. The CDR3 is made up of 14 amino acids. V shed 9 bases and J 6 bases; nucleotides not matched to a gene: 11. CDR1 and CDR2 from the germline V gene are SGHRS and YFSETQ. CDR3 nucleotide sequence: TGCGCCACTAGCCTGTTCGCGGGAGCCGGGGAGCTGTTTTTT. It is translated as CATSLFAGAGELFF.

The chain couples TRBV6-5 to TRBJ2-1, with 7 bases lining up with TRBD1. This CDR3 is 15 amino acids long. Germline V gives CDR1 MNHEY, CDR2 SVGAGI. The V gene end was trimmed by 6 bases and the J gene end by 0 bases; junction bases not matched to a gene: 5. CDR3: CASSFDRVSYNEQFF. DNA for the CDR3: TGTGCCAGCAGCTTTGACAGGGTCTCCTACAATGAGCAGTTCTTC.

V is TRBV7-9 and J is TRBJ2-5, with 9 bases matching TRBD1. The J call may not be correct, given that the DNA end is closer to TRBJ2-7. This CDR3 region has 14 residues. The germline V gene encodes CDR1 SEHNR and CDR2 FQNEAQ (reference sequence). CDR3 amino acids: CASSQGQGSYEQYF. CDR3 DNA: TGTGCCAGCAGCCAAGGACAGGGGTCCTACGAGCAGTACTTC.

This clone was counted once. The chain employs TRBV7-9 and TRBJ2-7; the D is unclear. V lost 0 bases to trimming and J lost 3 bases, with 6 bases between them. Germline CDR1 SEHNR, CDR2 FQNEAQ (reference sequence). This CDR3 region has 13 residues. CDR3 in DNA: TGTGCCAGCAGCTTAGCGCACAGCTACGAGCAGTACTTC. Residues: CASSLAHSYEQYF.

The DNA of the CDR3 is TGTGCCAGCAGTTCCCCCGGGACTCTCACCTACGAGCAGTACTTC. This gives the protein CASSSPGTLTYEQYF. The chain carries TRBV6-5 and TRBJ2-7; TRBD2 is a possible D gene (6 bases). This CDR3 region has 15 residues. The ends were cut back, 4 bases at V and 2 bases at J, with 15 bases in the middle. Germline values: CDR1 MNHEY, CDR2 SVGAGI.